The source of this T cell receptor (beta chain) is a study of identical twins. Regarding the study as a whole: Fewer insertions were carried by abundant cord blood beta clonotypes, but none was seen in memory repertoires. Twins shared out-of-frame alpha sequences with excess low generation probability.

Template switching added a universal primer site; cDNA carried unique molecular identifiers. TCRdb fed the 5' RACE reads into MiXCR, producing one record per CDR3 protein. The table lists nearly 650,000 distinct CDR3 sequences, around 7.4% of them singletons. Only healthy Caucasians were included as donors. This clonotype was detected ten times or more. Its cognate antigen is unknown. These same data were also listed under a study on yellow fever vaccine responses in identical twins.

The origin of this receptor is a woman aged 18-29 years in good health. Sequenced: PBMCs.

The CDR3 coding sequence is TGTGCCAGCAGCCCTCTAGCAAATGAGCAGTTCTTC. As protein: CASSPLANEQFF. This chain joins TRBV11-1 and TRBJ2-1, with D possibly being TRBD2 (5 bases). Germline V lookup: CDR1 SGHAT, CDR2 FQDESV (reference sequence). The CDR3 runs to 12 residues. The V end was cut by 5 bases, the J end by 7 bases, with 9 bases between.